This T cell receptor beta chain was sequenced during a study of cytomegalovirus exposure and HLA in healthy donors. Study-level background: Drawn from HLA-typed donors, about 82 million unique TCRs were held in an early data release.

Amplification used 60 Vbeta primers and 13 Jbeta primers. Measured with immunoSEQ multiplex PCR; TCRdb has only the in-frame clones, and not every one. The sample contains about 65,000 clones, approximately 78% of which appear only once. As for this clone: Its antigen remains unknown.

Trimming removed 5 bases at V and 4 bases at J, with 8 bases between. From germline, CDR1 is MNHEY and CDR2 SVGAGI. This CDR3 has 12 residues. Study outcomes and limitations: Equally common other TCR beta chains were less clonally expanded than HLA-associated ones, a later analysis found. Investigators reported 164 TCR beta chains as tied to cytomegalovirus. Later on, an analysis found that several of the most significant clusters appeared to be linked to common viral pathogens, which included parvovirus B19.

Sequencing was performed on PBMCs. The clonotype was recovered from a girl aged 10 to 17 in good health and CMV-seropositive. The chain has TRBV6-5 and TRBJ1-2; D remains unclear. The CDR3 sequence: CASSATLYGYTF. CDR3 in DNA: TGTGCCAGCAGTGCGACACTCTATGGCTACACCTTC.